The 5 T cell receptor beta chains presented below share a single source sample, sequenced in a study of blood T cell repertoires in COVID-19. Sequencing used immunoSEQ multiplex PCR; TCRdb keeps in-frame clones, though not all of them. The data show more than 110,000 clones, with over 75% seen just once and approximately 40% held by the top ten. The sample was peripheral blood. The receptors stem from a human donor in a cohort sampled during active COVID-19.

The chain employs TRBV9 and TRBJ1-2, with a weak D call TRBD1 (6 bases). Germline loops: CDR1 SGDLS, CDR2 YYNGEE. V was clipped by 3 bases and J by 6 bases, with 12 bases between them. The CDR3 covers 13 residues. CDR3 sequence reads: CASSAGEGDGYTF. The CDR3 DNA is TGTGCCAGCAGCGCCGGGGAGGGGGATGGCTACACCTTC.

This chain uses TRBV30 with TRBJ1-2; TRBD1 agrees at 7 bases. Germline V gene sequence: CDR1 GTSNPN, CDR2 SVGIG (reference sequence). The CDR3 loop spans 15 amino acids. The J segment lost 6 bases and the V segment lost 0 bases, leaving 10 bases of the junction unmatched. The CDR3 bases are TGTGCCTGGAGTGTACGCCTACAGGGGAAGGATGGCTACACCTTC. It yields the protein CAWSVRLQGKDGYTF. Variable domain in full (rest from reference TRBV30 and TRBJ1-2): SQTIHQWPATLVQPVGSPLSLECTVEGTSNPNLYWYRQAAGRGLQLLFYSVGIGQISSEVPQNLSASRPQDRQFILSSKKLLLSDSGFYLCAWSVRLQGKDGYTFGSGTRLTVV.

The chain recombines TRBV3-1 (or the pseudogene TRBV3-2) with TRBJ2-3, with 12 bases fitting TRBD2. Trimming at V came to 5 bases and at J to 5 bases, leaving 8 bases not matched to a gene. This CDR3 is 16 amino acids long. The germline V gene encodes CDR1 LGHDT and CDR2 YNNKEL (reference sequence). Here the CDR3 DNA reads TGTGCCAGCAGCGAGACTAGCGGGAGAGGTTTAGATACGCAGTATTTT. It yields the protein CASSETSGRGLDTQYF.

This chain links TRBV5-4 with TRBJ2-1; TRBD2 matches at 11 bases. The CDR3 covers 15 residues. J was trimmed by 7 bases and V by 4 bases; bases with no gene match: 7. CDR1 is SGHNT, CDR2 YYREEE, per germline (reference sequence). The CDR3 sequence is CASSASGGSGNEQFF. The CDR3 DNA reads TGTGCCAGCAGCGCTAGCGGGGGGAGTGGGAATGAGCAGTTCTTC.

J is TRBJ2-5 and V is TRBV5-6; tentatively, D is TRBD1 (5 bases). Trimming stripped 0 bases from V and 2 bases from J, with 8 bases between. CDR3 size: 14 residues. Germline V gives CDR1 SGHDT, CDR2 YYEEEE. CDR3 in amino acids: CASSLETVQETQYF. Written as DNA, the CDR3 is TGTGCCAGCAGCTTGGAGACAGTACAAGAGACCCAGTACTTC.